These T cell receptor beta chains were read from a single sample in a study of blood T cells in healthy people across ages. Each CDR3 protein gets one entry after TCRdb re-called the 5' RACE reads with MiXCR. The profile covers 650,000 to 1,000,000 distinct CDR3 sequences, with under 40% appearing a single time and approximately 13% taken by the ten largest. Sequenced input: blood. These receptors all come from a man younger than 35 in good health. Each CDR3 is given with its conserved first and last residue. D genes are given only for firm matches. The size field is filled for only some rows; it gives once, few, many or a size class.

>13|TRBV12-5|.|few|TRBJ2-7
CASGSSPYYEQYF
TGTGCTAGTGGTTCATCCCCGTATTACGAGCAGTACTTC
>11|TRBV25-1|.|.|TRBJ2-3
CASSVLDTQYF
TGTGCCAGCAGTGTCCTAGATACGCAGTATTTT
>16|TRBV10-3|TRBD2|many|TRBJ2-5
CAISEAGSGAQETQYF
TGTGCCATCAGTGAGGCAGGTAGCGGGGCACAAGAGACCCAGTACTTC
>11|TRBV7-2|.|few|TRBJ2-3
CASSSKYTQYF
TGTGCCAGCAGCTCCAAATATACGCAGTATTTT
>16|TRBV20-1|TRBD2|few|TRBJ2-1
CSARLASGGGYGEQFF
TGCAGTGCTAGATTGGCTAGCGGGGGGGGGTATGGTGAGCAGTTCTTC
>18|TRBV5-1|.|few|TRBJ1-6
CASSLANDREAYNSPLHF
TGCGCCAGCAGCTTGGCCAACGACCGGGAGGCATATAATTCACCCCTCCACTTT
>14|TRBV28|.|few|TRBJ1-4
CASSVEATNEKLFF
TGTGCCAGCAGTGTTGAGGCAACTAATGAAAAACTGTTTTTT
>15|TRBV7-2|.|.|TRBJ1-1
CASTWGGALNTEAFF
TGTGCCAGCACCTGGGGGGGCGCCCTGAACACTGAAGCTTTCTTT
>13|TRBV4-1|TRBD1|.|TRBJ2-5
CASSWGQSETQYF
TGCGCCAGCAGCTGGGGACAGTCGGAGACCCAGTACTTC
>14|TRBV5-1|.|.|TRBJ2-3
CASSPGLETDTQYF
TGCGCCAGCAGCCCGGGACTTGAGACAGATACGCAGTATTTT
>15|TRBV27|TRBD1|.|TRBJ1-5
CASSGTGGSNQPQHF
TGTGCCAGCAGTGGGACAGGGGGAAGCAATCAGCCCCAGCATTTT
>16|TRBV5-6|.|few|TRBJ2-1
CASRPKTGRSYNEQFF
TGTGCCAGCAGGCCCAAGACAGGGAGGTCCTACAATGAGCAGTTCTTC
>13|TRBV10-3|.|.|TRBJ1-2
CAISETGKGGYTF
TGTGCCATCAGTGAGACAGGGAAAGGTGGCTACACCTTC
>15|TRBV2|.|.|TRBJ2-2
CASSLQVANTGELFF
TGTGCCAGCAGTCTTCAGGTTGCGAACACCGGGGAGCTGTTTTTT
>14|TRBV6-5|.|.|TRBJ2-1
CASSYAGGSNEHFF
TGTGCCAGCAGTTACGCAGGGGGGAGCAATGAGCATTTCTTC
>13|TRBV6-6|TRBD1|many|TRBJ1-2
CASTQTGTDGYTF
TGTGCCAGCACCCAGACAGGGACAGATGGCTACACCTTC
>15|TRBV6-2/TRBV6-3|.|many|TRBJ2-7
CASSSGSVASYEQYF
TGTGCCAGCAGTTCAGGGTCGGTTGCCTCCTACGAGCAGTACTTC
>12|TRBV20-1|.|.|TRBJ1-2
CSAPRSVSGYTF
TGCAGTGCTCCCCGGTCGGTTAGTGGCTACACCTTC
>14|TRBV5-1|.|many|TRBJ1-2
CASSPDGTLYGYTF
TGCGCCAGCAGCCCTGACGGGACCCTCTATGGCTACACCTTC
>14|TRBV5-1|.|many|TRBJ2-7
CASSFHGRPYEQYF
TGCGCCAGCAGCTTCCACGGACGCCCCTACGAGCAGTACTTC
>12|TRBV29-1|.|many|TRBJ2-7
CSVEQGSYEQYF
TGCAGCGTTGAGCAGGGATCGTACGAGCAGTACTTC
>11|TRBV9|.|few|TRBJ2-1
CASMAGNEQFF
TGTGCCAGCATGGCTGGCAATGAGCAGTTCTTC
>14|TRBV6-6|.|.|TRBJ1-6
CASSYVDKGSPPHF
TGTGCCAGCAGTTACGTTGACAAAGGTTCACCCCCCCACTTT
>15|TRBV4-2|TRBD1|few|TRBJ1-4
CASSQDRGQGEKLFF
TGTGCCAGCAGCCAAGATCGGGGACAGGGTGAAAAACTGTTTTTT
>15|TRBV6-5|TRBD1|.|TRBJ2-1
CASSSTGTGDNEQFF
TGTGCCAGCAGTTCTACCGGGACAGGGGATAACGAGCAGTTCTTC
>15|TRBV12-3/TRBV12-4|TRBD1|.|TRBJ2-3
CAGSLGTGKLDTQYF
TGTGCCGGCAGTTTAGGGACAGGAAAATTAGATACGCAGTATTTT
>14|TRBV5-1|TRBD2|few|TRBJ2-3
CASSGGGAGDTQYF
TGCGCCAGCAGCGGCGGGGGGGCCGGAGATACGCAGTATTTT
>11|TRBV10-3|.|many|TRBJ1-4
CAISESEKLFF
TGTGCCATCAGTGAGTCCGAAAAACTGTTTTTT
>15|TRBV19|.|.|TRBJ1-5
CASQDGGLTDQPQHF
TGTGCCAGTCAAGACGGAGGGCTGACGGATCAGCCCCAGCATTTT
>15|TRBV3-1|TRBD2|.|TRBJ2-7
CASSQERAGDYEQYF
TGTGCCAGCAGCCAAGAACGAGCGGGAGACTACGAGCAGTACTTC
>11|TRBV29-1|.|.|TRBJ2-5
CSVRNLGTQYF
TGCAGCGTTAGGAATCTAGGGACCCAGTACTTC
>13|TRBV12-3/TRBV12-4|.|.|TRBJ1-1
CASTGSLGTEAFF
TGTGCCAGCACTGGGTCTCTCGGGACTGAAGCTTTCTTT